This T cell receptor beta chain originates from a study of blood T cell repertoires in COVID-19. About the research overall: From the United States, Italy and Spain came samples of acute and convalescent COVID-19.

V gave up 1 base and J gave up 1 base; unmatched junction bases: 7. Germline loops: CDR1 KGHDR, CDR2 SFDVKD. The CDR3 is made up of 18 amino acids. Authors' data handling: By means of reference gene primer amplification, nucleated cell counts were estimated. Assay: immunoSEQ multiplex PCR; the TCRdb copy retains only in-frame clones and omits some. Clone size and V and J calls were adopted from that table, with D and trimming inferred from the DNA. The sample includes around 250,000 clones, about 88% seen only once; the top ten take 4% to 5%. Sequences were obtained from peripheral blood. The genes are TRBV24-1 and TRBJ2-3, with TRBD1 identical over 10 bases. This receptor was identified in a middle-aged woman who had recovered from COVID-19. CDR3 in DNA: TGTGCCACCAGTGATTTAAGGGACAGGGGTTCGCGCACAGATACGCAGTATTTT. It translates to CATSDLRDRGSRTDTQYF.